These 23 T cell receptor beta chains originate from one sample sequenced in a study of blood T cell repertoires in COVID-19 (TCRdb year 2020). The receptor library was made with the immunoSEQ multiplex PCR assay. TCRdb obtained this table from immuneACCESS and retained in-frame rearrangements with V and J assigned. These tables miss some clones; where compared with another copy, unresolved V genes account for less than half of the shortfall, and the remainder is unexplained. The sample includes about 250,000 clones, with around 89% observed a single time. The top ten constitute under 2.5% of the sample. The material sequenced was peripheral blood. These receptors came from an older woman with COVID-19, enrolled during active disease.

V is TRBV7-3 and J is TRBJ1-3, with 9 bases fitting TRBD1. The germline CDR1 and CDR2 sequences are SGHTA and FQGTGA. Germline trimming cut 0 bases from V and 4 bases from J; bases unmatched to any gene: 1. The CDR3 length is 15 residues. The CDR3 is CASSLTGTGGNTIYF. The CDR3 coding sequence is TGTGCCAGCAGCTTAACTGGGACAGGGGGAAACACCATATATTTT.

The chain joins TRBV7-9 to TRBJ1-6; D perhaps matches TRBD1 (5 bases). CDR3 length equals 16 residues. V lost 4 bases and J lost 1, with 11 bases in between. Germline loops: CDR1 SEHNR, CDR2 FQNEAQ (reference sequence). Written as DNA, the CDR3 is TGTGCCAGCAGCTCGGGGGGGGTGTCCTATAATTCACCCCTCCACTTT. Its translation: CASSSGGVSYNSPLHF.

This sequence joins TRBV6-2 or TRBV6-3 and TRBJ2-2; no clear D gene. The V gene lost 6 bases and the J gene lost 1 base, with 9 bases spanning the gap. Germline values: CDR1 MNHEY, CDR2 SVGEGT. CDR3 length: 14 amino acids. The CDR3 nucleotides are TGTGCCAGCAGCCCAACAAGGAACACCGGGGAGCTGTTTTTT. It translates to CASSPTRNTGELFF.

The V and J genes are TRBV7-9 and TRBJ2-1; TRBD2 matches at 10 bases. This CDR3 has 16 residues. CDR1 and CDR2 from the germline V gene are SEHNR and FQNEAQ (reference sequence). After removal of 2 bases from V and 4 bases from J, the junction contained 5 bases not matched to a gene. The CDR3 here is CASSLKGSGGYNEQFF. The CDR3 DNA is TGTGCCAGCAGCTTAAAGGGTAGCGGGGGGTACAATGAGCAGTTCTTC.

V gene TRBV18 combines with J gene TRBJ2-7; the D is unclear. CDR1 and CDR2 from the germline V gene are KGHSH and LQKENI. CDR3 length: 14 amino acids. Trimming took 1 base from V and 1 from J, leaving 8 bases between them. CDR3 nucleotide sequence: TGTGCCAGCTCACCACTTGCGACTTCCTACGAGCAGTACTTC. Its translation: CASSPLATSYEQYF.

The genes are TRBV6-5 and TRBJ1-5; 8 bases match TRBD1. The length of the CDR3 is 14 residues. The germline CDR1 and CDR2 sequences are MNHEY and SVGAGI. Trimming removed 0 bases from V and 5 bases from J; junction bases left unmatched: 0. CDR3 protein: CASSYSTGDQPQHF. The DNA for the CDR3 is TGTGCCAGCAGTTACTCGACAGGGGATCAGCCCCAGCATTTT.

This chain uses TRBV9 with TRBJ2-2; the match to TRBD1 covers 7 bases. This CDR3 has 15 amino acids. The ends lost 10 bases at V and 0 bases at J; junction bases unmatched: 9. The V gene's germline CDR1 is SGDLS and CDR2 YYNGEE. CDR3 amino acids: CASSKGAANTGELFF. The CDR3 DNA sequence: TGTGCCTCATCGAAGGGGGCCGCGAACACCGGGGAGCTGTTTTTT.

The rearrangement links TRBV9 to TRBJ1-2; D not resolved. The V end was cut by 0 bases, the J end by 0 bases, with 9 bases between. Germline V CDR1 and CDR2: SGDLS, YYNGEE. The CDR3 consists of 15 residues. In DNA form, the CDR3 reads TGTGCCAGCAGCGTAGGGGCAGTACCTAACTATGGCTACACCTTC. It is translated as CASSVGAVPNYGYTF.

The chain is built from TRBV2 and TRBJ2-6, with D possibly TRBD1 on 6 matching bases. Germline V gene sequence: CDR1 SNHLY, CDR2 FYNNEI. The CDR3 is made up of 17 amino acids. Trimming cost V 8 bases and J 1 base, with 18 bases left between them. CDR3 amino acids: CASRNRVWSSGANVLTF. The DNA of the CDR3 is TGTGCCAGCCGTAACAGGGTTTGGTCGTCTGGGGCCAACGTCCTGACTTTC.

The chain has TRBV29-1 and TRBJ1-1, with TRBD1 identical over 10 bases. This CDR3 is 14 amino acids long. V dropped 3 bases and J dropped 4; count of bases not matched to a gene: 5. CDR1 is SQVTM, CDR2 ANQGSEA, per germline. This CDR3 is CSVDGTGVATEAFF. The CDR3 nucleotides read TGCAGCGTTGACGGGACAGGGGTCGCCACTGAAGCTTTCTTT.

The chain has TRBV5-1 and TRBJ1-1; 8 nucleotides line up with TRBD1. V was pared by 0 bases and J by 10 bases, with 11 bases of the junction left unmatched. Looked up from germline, CDR1 is SGHRS and CDR2 is YFSETQ. CDR3 length equals 15 residues. The CDR3, as DNA: TGCGCCAGCAGCTTGGGCCCGGGACAGGACCTGCGAGCTTTCTTT. Amino acids: CASSLGPGQDLRAFF. The full variable domain, in which reference TRBV5-1 and TRBJ1-1 provide the parts outside the CDR3, is KAGVTQTPRYLIKTRGQQVTLSCSPISGHRSVSWYQQTPGQGLQFLFEYFSETQRNKGNFPGRFSGRQFSNSRSEMNVSTLELGDSALYLCASSLGPGQDLRAFFGQGTRLTVV.

The count of this clone is one. The J gene is TRBJ1-1, the V gene TRBV29-1; D might be TRBD1 (5 bases). The germline V gene encodes CDR1 SQVTM and CDR2 ANQGSEA. V lost 4 bases and J 5 bases, leaving 14 bases between the germline ends. The CDR3 runs 13 residues. The CDR3 region is CSVVVSGGTEAFF. Written as DNA, the CDR3 is TGCAGCGTTGTTGTTTCCGGGGGGACTGAAGCTTTCTTT.

The chain couples TRBV3-1 (or the pseudogene TRBV3-2) to TRBJ1-2; 7 nucleotides align to TRBD1. This CDR3 contains 13 residues. Losses at the gene ends were 3 bases for V and 7 bases for J; bases not matched to a gene: 5. The germline CDR1 and CDR2 sequences are LGHDT and YNNKEL (reference sequence). CDR3 in amino acids: CASSHQGVGGYTF. CDR3 in DNA: TGTGCCAGCAGCCATCAGGGGGTCGGTGGCTACACCTTC.

The rearrangement joins TRBV7-9 to TRBJ1-1; 9 positions match TRBD1. This CDR3 has 17 amino acids. The germline gives CDR1 SEHNR, CDR2 FQNEAQ (reference sequence). Trimming took 0 bases from V and 1 from J; bases not matched to a gene: 6. CDR3 sequence (DNA): TGTGCCAGCAGCTTAGCCTGGACAGGGGCCTCGAACACTGAAGCTTTCTTT. It codes for CASSLAWTGASNTEAFF.

The chain is built from TRBV5-6 and TRBJ2-1, with a weak D call TRBD2 (6 bases). Looked up from germline, CDR1 is SGHDT and CDR2 is YYEEEE. This CDR3 has 15 amino acids. V was trimmed by 3 bases and J by 7 bases, leaving 17 bases between them. Here the CDR3 reads CASSSAGRLGNEQFF. The DNA for the CDR3 is TGTGCCAGCAGCTCTGCGGGACGGTTGGGGAATGAGCAGTTCTTC.

On this clone: This same CDR3 is encoded by further DNA sequences in the sample. V is TRBV6-2 or TRBV6-3 and J is TRBJ1-1, with a weak D call TRBD1 (5 bases). The germline V gene has CDR1 MNHEY and CDR2 SVGEGT. This CDR3 has 15 residues. V lost 0 bases, J lost 1 base, and 9 bases lay in between. As DNA, the CDR3 is TGTGCCAGCAGTTACTCGCGGCAGGGGAACACTGAAGCTTTCTTT. Amino acids: CASSYSRQGNTEAFF.

This clone was counted once. V and J are TRBV7-2 and TRBJ1-1, with D perhaps TRBD1 (5 bases). CDR1 is SGHTA, CDR2 FQGNSA, per germline. With 5 bases removed from V and 6 bases from J, the gap between germline ends came to 13 bases. The CDR3 is made up of 13 amino acids. The CDR3 sequence: CASSRDREAEAFF. In DNA form, the CDR3 reads TGTGCCAGCAGCCGAGACAGAGAGGCTGAAGCTTTCTTT.

This clone showed up just once. The chain couples TRBV5-4 to TRBJ2-5; 11 bases match TRBD1. The CDR3 runs to 16 residues. Germline V lookup: CDR1 SGHNT, CDR2 YYREEE (reference sequence). After removal of 3 bases from V and 2 bases from J, the junction contained 6 bases not matched to a gene. For the CDR3, the DNA is TGTGCCAGCAGCTCCTACCGGGACAGGGGGCAAGAGACCCAGTACTTC. Its protein product is CASSSYRDRGQETQYF.

The chain joins TRBV6-5 to TRBJ1-3; D not certain. The CDR3 is 15 residues long. V lost 0 bases and J lost 3, with 9 bases in between. Per germline, CDR1 MNHEY and CDR2 SVGAGI. CDR3 nucleotides: TGTGCCAGCAGTTACTCGAGAGGATTTGGAAACACCATATATTTT. The encoded protein is CASSYSRGFGNTIYF.

This rearrangement joins TRBV5-5 to TRBJ2-3, with TRBD2 matching 10 bases. The ends lost 3 bases at V and 0 bases at J; junction bases unmatched: 10. Germline CDR1 reads SGHKS; CDR2 reads YYEKEE (reference sequence). This CDR3 has 18 residues. The CDR3 loop reads CASSYGLAGALSTDTQYF. The CDR3 bases are TGTGCCAGCAGCTACGGGCTAGCGGGGGCCCTTAGCACAGATACGCAGTATTTT.

This clone was recorded a few times. The chain carries TRBV4-3 and TRBJ1-4; a possible D gene is TRBD1 (6 bases). The germline gives CDR1 LGHNA, CDR2 YSLEER. Deletions cut 0 bases from V and 7 bases from J, with 15 bases between. This CDR3 contains 16 residues. CDR3 in amino acids: CASSQDAPGAGEKLFF. CDR3 DNA sequence: TGCGCCAGCAGCCAAGACGCCCCAGGGGCGGGTGAAAAACTGTTTTTT.

CDR3 sequence reads: CSASVLRGVYSSYNEQFF. In DNA form, the CDR3 reads TGCAGTGCTAGTGTGTTGCGGGGGGTCTATAGCTCCTACAATGAGCAGTTCTTC. This chain connects TRBV20-1 to TRBJ2-1; 8 bases line up with TRBD2. The germline CDR1 and CDR2 sequences are DFQATT and SNEGSKA (reference sequence). The CDR3 runs to 18 residues. V was pared by 3 bases and J by 0 bases, with 13 bases of the junction left unmatched.

The rearrangement uses TRBV2 and TRBJ1-5; D perhaps matches TRBD1 (5 bases). Looked up from germline, CDR1 is SNHLY and CDR2 is FYNNEI. The CDR3 is 14 residues long. The V end was cut by 7 bases, the J end by 8 bases, with 18 bases between. CDR3 in amino acids: CASNRGKALEPQHF. CDR3 DNA sequence: TGTGCCAGCAACCGGGGGAAGGCCTTGGAGCCCCAGCATTTT.